Below, one T cell receptor (beta chain) is given with its context. No antigen is known for it. Arm-PCR of CDR3 regions and iRepertoire HTBI primers were used to build TCR beta libraries. TCRdb analysed the multiplex PCR reads with MiXCR anew, one entry per CDR3 protein. The repertoire includes a few hundred thousand distinct CDR3 sequences, around a fifth of them detected once, and roughly 7% sits in the top ten. This sample's time point: persistent/refractory GD, antithyroid drugs over 5 years with positive TRAb. Preparation of the TCR library used RNA extracted from PBMCs. The sample comes from a study of regulatory T cells in long-lasting Graves disease. Notes on the study in general: Favored usage of TRBV28, TRBJ1-2 and TRBJ2-5 was recorded in persistent disease.

The V gene's germline CDR1 is LNHDA and CDR2 SQIVND (reference sequence). This CDR3 has 16 amino acids. V trimming: 5 bases; J trimming: 4 bases; junction bases outside the gene matches: 10. This chain links TRBV19 with TRBJ1-5, with 8 bases fitting TRBD1. This TCR derives from a female donor with Graves disease. The material sequenced was peripheral blood mononuclear cells (PBMCs), taken when the disease was refractory, from a patient treated with antithyroid drugs. CDR3 bases: TGTGCCAGTAGTCTGACGGGACAGGCGTCTAATCAGCCCCAGCATTTT. Its translation: CASSLTGQASNQPQHF.